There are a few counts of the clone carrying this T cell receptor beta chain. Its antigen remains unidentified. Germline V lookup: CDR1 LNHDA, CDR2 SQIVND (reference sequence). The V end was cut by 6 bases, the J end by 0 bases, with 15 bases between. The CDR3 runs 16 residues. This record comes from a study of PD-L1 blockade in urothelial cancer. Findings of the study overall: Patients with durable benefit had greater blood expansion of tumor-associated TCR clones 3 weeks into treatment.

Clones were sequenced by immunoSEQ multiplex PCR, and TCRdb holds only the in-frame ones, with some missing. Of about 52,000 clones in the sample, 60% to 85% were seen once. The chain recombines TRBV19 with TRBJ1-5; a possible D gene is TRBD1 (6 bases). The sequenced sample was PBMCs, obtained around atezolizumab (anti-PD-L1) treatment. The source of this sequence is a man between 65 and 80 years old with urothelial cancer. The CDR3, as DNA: TGTGCCAGTAGGGGGAGAGGGGGTGATAGCAATCAGCCCCAGCATTTT. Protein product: CASRGRGGDSNQPQHF.